The entry that follows covers one T cell receptor beta chain sequence. Its antigen is unidentified. Looked up from germline, CDR1 is SGHNT and CDR2 is YYREEE (reference sequence). V gave up 4 bases and J gave up 3 bases, with 15 bases separating them. The CDR3 totals 15 residues. The data were taken from a study of a mutant IDH1 vaccine in newly diagnosed glioma. Profiling relied on immunoSEQ multiplex PCR, and the TCRdb table lists in-frame clones only, not all of them. The sample holds approximately 110,000 clones, around 90% seen once. Documented time point: week 11, during vaccination. Every single dose of the vaccine, 300 ug of mutant IDH1 20-mer peptide, came with topical imiquimod.

J is TRBJ2-3 and V is TRBV5-4, with D perhaps given as TRBD1 or TRBD2 (7 bases each). The TCR was taken from a woman aged 45-65 years with glioma. The sequenced sample was PBMCs, obtained from a glioma patient whose treatment included an IDH1 peptide vaccine. CDR3: CASSIRQGGTDTQYF. In nucleotides, the CDR3 is TGTGCCAGCAGCATTCGACAGGGAGGGACAGATACGCAGTATTTT.